The source of this T cell receptor (beta chain) is a study of blood T cell repertoires in COVID-19. The germline V gene has CDR1 MGHDK and CDR2 SYGVNS. The ends were cut back, 4 bases at V and 3 bases at J, with 13 bases in the middle. This CDR3 comprises 14 residues. This clone was found a few times. Clones were read by immunoSEQ multiplex PCR, and TCRdb kept only the in-frame ones, dropping some. The table has some 320,000 clones, 80% to 90% seen once. Across about two dozen US areas, participants ranged in age from roughly 18 to 89 years. The chain has TRBV25-1 and TRBJ2-7; D might be TRBD2 (5 bases). Sample: PBMCs or T cells enriched from blood (not recorded which). This sequence was found in a woman aged 25 to 45 who had recovered from COVID-19. CDR3 bases: TGTGCCAGCAGTGGGCCAGGACTTCGCTACGAGCAGTACTTC. It translates to CASSGPGLRYEQYF.